This T cell receptor (beta chain) is drawn from a study of control samples from healthy donors and cancer patients. Germline-derived CDR1 and CDR2 are MNHEY and SVGEGT. Deletions cut 2 bases from V and 0 bases from J, with 13 bases between. The CDR3 contains 16 residues. TCRdb's table, derived via immunoSEQ multiplex PCR, lists solely in-frame clones and lacks some. The data contain approximately 170,000 clones, 75% to 95% of them singletons. Sequencing was carried out using blood. The chain recombines TRBV6-2 or TRBV6-3 with TRBJ1-1, with D maybe TRBD1 (6 bases). This sequence originates from a woman under 40 in good health. The CDR3 nucleotides read TGTGCCAGCAGTTACGGAAAAGGACAGATGAACACTGAAGCTTTCTTT. It codes for CASSYGKGQMNTEAFF.